This entry lists 2 T cell receptor beta chains sequenced from one sample in a study of blood T cell dynamics during melanoma immunotherapy. Libraries were prepared by immunoSEQ multiplex PCR; TCRdb keeps only in-frame clonotypes and omits some of them. The sample consists of 8,500 or so clones, roughly 91% of them appearing once. Time point reported: week 3, after first cycle of checkpoint inhibitor. Sequencing used blood, obtained from a patient treated with checkpoint blockade. The source of these receptors is a human donor with melanoma.

The chain carries TRBV19 and TRBJ1-4; tentatively, D is TRBD1 (6 bases). The CDR3 is 16 residues long. The V gene's germline CDR1 is LNHDA and CDR2 SQIVND (reference sequence). With 2 bases removed from V and 0 bases from J, the gap between germline ends came to 10 bases. The CDR3 coding sequence is TGTGCCAGTAGTATACAAGGGGGTGCAACTAATGAAAAACTGTTTTTT. This sequence encodes CASSIQGGATNEKLFF.

The V and J genes are TRBV28 and TRBJ2-7, with 7 bases matching TRBD1. Germline trimming cut 8 bases from V and 9 bases from J; bases unmatched to any gene: 16. This CDR3 comprises 14 residues. Germline CDR1 and CDR2: MDHEN and SYDVKM. CDR3 protein: CASGSGTATKGQYF. The CDR3 region has the DNA TGTGCCAGCGGCTCCGGGACAGCCACAAAAGGGCAGTACTTC.